This TCR beta chain was obtained from a study of T cells in Graves' hyperthyroidism and ophthalmopathy. Regarding the study as a whole: Blood also held most thyroid clonotypes expanded beyond 0.001.

V was pared by 0 bases and J by 4 bases, with 13 bases between. CDR3 length equals 15 residues. The germline V gene encodes CDR1 SGDLS and CDR2 YYNGEE. The TCR beta CDR3 regions underwent amplification using RNA transcripts as the source. During a first-round RT-PCR of the TCR CDR3, the HTBI primer set was used. TCRdb recomputed calls from the multiplex PCR reads with MiXCR, one row per CDR3 protein. The sample yields roughly 160,000 distinct CDR3 sequences, over 8% seen once. A note on this clonotype: Its specificity is unknown.

Uncontrolled infections, other autoimmune diseases, pregnancy or lactation led to exclusion of patients. The rearrangement uses TRBV9 and TRBJ2-5, with D unresolved. Sequencing used blood. The sequence derives from a woman aged 18-29 years with Graves' hyperthyroidism that later progressed to Graves' ophthalmopathy. CDR3 DNA: TGTGCCAGCAGCGTAGATCCGGGTGATGGAGAGACCCAGTACTTC. Protein: CASSVDPGDGETQYF. The whole variable domain, filled in from reference TRBV9 and TRBJ2-5, reads DSGVTQTPKHLITATGQRVTLRCSPRSGDLSVYWYQQSLDQGLQFLIQYYNGEERAKGNILERFSAQQFPDLHSELNLSSLELGDSALYFCASSVDPGDGETQYFGPGTRLLVL.